This T cell receptor beta chain is from a study of Graves' ophthalmopathy and Graves' hyperthyroidism. The CDR3 spans 14 residues. Germline V lookup: CDR1 SNHLY, CDR2 FYNNEI. The V segment lost 7 bases and the J segment 5 bases; nucleotides outside the gene matches: 9. Amplification of TCR beta CDR3 regions used RNA transcripts. Second-round multiplex PCR came after a first-round RT-PCR that employed HTBI primers. TCRdb reprocessed the multiplex PCR reads with MiXCR, giving one entry per CDR3 protein. The top ten hold roughly 7% of the sample, which has roughly 380,000 distinct CDR3 sequences, 15% to 17% seen once. This clonotype has ten or more counts. What it recognizes is unknown. Other autoimmune diseases, uncontrolled infections, pregnancy and lactation each led to patient exclusion. The study's findings and limits: As the model predicted ophthalmopathy progression, it achieved a sensitivity of around 71% and a specificity of roughly 73%. A majority of expanded thyroid clonotypes exceeding 0.001 frequency were likewise present in blood.

The chain recombines TRBV2 with TRBJ1-1, with 8 bases identical to TRBD1. The sample was peripheral blood. This sequence originates from a young woman with stable Graves' hyperthyroidism. The CDR3 protein is CASNLLQGGTEAFF. The CDR3, as DNA: TGTGCCAGCAACCTATTACAGGGGGGAACTGAAGCTTTCTTT.